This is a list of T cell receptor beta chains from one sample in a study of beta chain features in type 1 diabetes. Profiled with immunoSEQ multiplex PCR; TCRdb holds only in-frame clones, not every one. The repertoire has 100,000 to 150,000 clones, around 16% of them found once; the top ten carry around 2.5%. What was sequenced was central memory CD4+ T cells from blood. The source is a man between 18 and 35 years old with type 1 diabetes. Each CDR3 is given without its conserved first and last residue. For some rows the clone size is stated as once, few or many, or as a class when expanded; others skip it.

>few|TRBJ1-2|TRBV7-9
ASSIDGVNYGYT
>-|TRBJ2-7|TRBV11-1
ASSFGQGKVQY
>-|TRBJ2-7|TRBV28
ASNLDGYEQY
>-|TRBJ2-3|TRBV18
ASSPVAGVGRTQY
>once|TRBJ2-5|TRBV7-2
ASSSRQVLQETQY
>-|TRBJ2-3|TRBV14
ASSQKSGSIADTQY
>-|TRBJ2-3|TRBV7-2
ASSSTRDRGRDTQY
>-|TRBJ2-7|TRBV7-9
ASSLGQSSYEQY
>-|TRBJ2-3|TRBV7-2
AERESSTDTQY
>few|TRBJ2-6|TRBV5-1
ASSLGGPLSSGANVLT
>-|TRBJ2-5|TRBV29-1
SVEARGGETQY
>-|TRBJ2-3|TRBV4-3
ASSQEASGGGRTDTQY
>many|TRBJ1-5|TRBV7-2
ASSTRVGTALNQPQH
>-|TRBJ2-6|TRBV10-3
AISESPGANVLT
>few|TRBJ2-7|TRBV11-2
ASSLWAGAYEQY
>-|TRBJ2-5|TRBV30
AWSATQGAWQETQY
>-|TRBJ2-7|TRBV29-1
SVGHPESEQY
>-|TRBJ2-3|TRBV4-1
ASSQGPWRGFTDTQY
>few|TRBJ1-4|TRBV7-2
ASSSTVATNEKLF
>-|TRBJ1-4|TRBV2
ASRVRETNEKLF
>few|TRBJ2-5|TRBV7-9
ASSHAALAGGRETQY
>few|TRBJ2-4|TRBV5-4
ASSSKLDRSQNIQY
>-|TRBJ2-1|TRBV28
ASFVRGLQDEQF
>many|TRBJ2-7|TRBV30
AWSRTSFDREQY
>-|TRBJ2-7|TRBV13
ASSLGRPVYEQY
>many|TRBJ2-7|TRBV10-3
AIQWDTAYEQY
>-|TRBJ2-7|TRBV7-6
ASSLGTGLYEQY
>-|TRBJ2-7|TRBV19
ASSRSGQPSYEQY
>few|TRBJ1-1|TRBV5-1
ASSSGWDANTEAF
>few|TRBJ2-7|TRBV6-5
ASSPRTESYEQY
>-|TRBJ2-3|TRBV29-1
SAVGLAGLDTQY
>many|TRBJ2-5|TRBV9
ASSLIGGGLLETQY
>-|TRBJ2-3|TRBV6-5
ASRAGTGKQAQY
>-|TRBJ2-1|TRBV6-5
ASSYSILAGGNEQF
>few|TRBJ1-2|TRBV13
ASSSDRNYGYT
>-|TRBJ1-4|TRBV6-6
ASSPPGQVHEKLF
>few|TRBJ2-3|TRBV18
ASSRGLALALEDTQY
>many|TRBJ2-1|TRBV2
ASSPQKNEQF
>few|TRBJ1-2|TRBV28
ASSPGRLRLHGYT
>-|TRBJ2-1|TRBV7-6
ASSLRGYDEQF